One T cell receptor beta chain is described in this entry. The target antigen is unknown. TCR libraries were prepared from about 3.5 ug total RNA each. The unique tags termed UMIs, each holding a 6-nucleotide sample barcode, were added by means of template switching. Following a re-call of the 5' RACE reads, TCRdb has one entry per CDR3 protein and lacks DNA. This sample's table reports a few hundred thousand distinct CDR3 sequences. The sample comes from a study of monozygotic twins with inflammatory bowel disease. Study findings and constraints: Added variability in patient repertoires may stem from differing immunosuppressive treatments. Whereas healthy co-twins had higher TCRbeta diversity (inverse Simpson), IBD patients had lower diversity.

CDR3 size: 14 residues. Germline CDR1 reads DFQATT; CDR2 reads SNEGSKA (reference sequence). Source material: blood. The chain carries TRBV20-1 and TRBJ2-1; TCRdb designates TRBD1, a call that cannot be tested without DNA. The TCR originated in a human donor with ulcerative colitis or Crohn's disease, or a healthy co-twin of an affected twin (not recorded which). CDR3 amino acids: CSAPDRVNYNEQFF.